The entry below describes one TCR beta chain. The authors' processing: Counts of nucleated cells, estimated from reference gene primer amplification, were obtained. Data came from immunoSEQ multiplex PCR; TCRdb stores just in-frame clones and leaves some out. V and J calls and clone size are those listed in that table; D and trimming were worked out from the DNA. The top ten clones hold over 8% of a sample with about 280,000 clones, roughly 90% of them seen once. These data are taken from a study of blood T cell repertoires in COVID-19. About the study: Acute and convalescent COVID-19 samples came from the United States, Italy and Spain. PBMCs, B-cell-depleted T cells, or T cells provided the cDNA or gDNA that made up the material.

What was sequenced was peripheral blood. This TCR was recovered from a young man with active or convalescent COVID-19.

The CDR3 DNA sequence: TGTGCCAGCAGTTACTCTGACAGGAGTCCCTACGAGCAGTACTTC. It yields the protein CASSYSDRSPYEQYF. This chain uses TRBV6-5 with TRBJ2-7, with a weak D call TRBD1 (6 bases). Germline CDR1 is MNHEY and CDR2 is SVGAGI. The V end lost 0 bases, the J end lost 2 bases, and 11 bases lay between the germline ends. The CDR3 has 15 amino acids.